This T cell receptor beta chain stems from a study of T cell responses to AZD1222 COVID-19 vaccine. About the research overall: Combined were second doses at about 4 or about 12 weeks.

Notes on this clone: What it recognizes is unknown.

The CDR3 runs to 13 residues. Germline V gene data show CDR1 as SGHNT and CDR2 as YYREEE (reference sequence). Trimming removed 3 bases at V and 5 bases at J, with 11 bases between. Sequencing was performed with immunoSEQ multiplex PCR; in TCRdb, only in-frame clones are kept and a portion is missing. The sample comprises roughly 160,000 clones, around nine tenths of which are singletons, and 1.5% to 2% rests with the top ten. Study outcomes and limitations: An increase in Spike-specific TCR breadth and depth was observed after two AZD1222 doses. Of spike-specific TCRs, nearly half reportedly target regions left unmutated in variants. Clonal diversity may have been underestimated in mostly white British donors.

The chain recombines TRBV5-4 with TRBJ1-2; D remains ambiguous. This sequence was found in an adult in good health. The material sequenced was peripheral blood, taken on day 0 of AZD1222 vaccination. In nucleotides, the CDR3 is TGTGCCAGCAGCTCCGCTTCGGGATATGGCTACACCTTC. This codes for CASSSASGYGYTF.